The clone carrying this T cell receptor beta chain has only a few counts. The antigen is undetermined. V was shortened by 5 bases and J by 0 bases, with 11 bases between the two germline ends. This CDR3 is built from 14 residues. The data were taken from a study of T cells in Graves' hyperthyroidism and ophthalmopathy. Whole-study context: Specimen type is peripheral blood, collected at initial diagnosis prior to any treatment. General study points: Stable hyperthyroidism and ophthalmopathy were separated using 13 V-J signatures. Most expanded thyroid clonotypes above 0.001 also appeared in blood.

Template material for amplifying TCR beta CDR3 regions consisted of RNA transcripts. First-round RT-PCR targeting the TCR CDR3 was performed with the HTBI primer set. TCRdb reanalysed the multiplex PCR reads using MiXCR and keeps one entry per CDR3 protein. The data contain approximately 380,000 distinct CDR3 sequences, approximately 19% of them seen just once; the ten biggest clones take up 3.7%. Sequencing input: blood. The chain is built from TRBV12-3 or TRBV12-4 and TRBJ2-7; D might be TRBD2 (6 bases). The receptor's source is a woman in her late teens or twenties with Graves' hyperthyroidism. The CDR3 nucleotides are TGTGCCAGCAGTCCGGGGGTACCCTCCTACGAGCAGTACTTC. This gives the protein CASSPGVPSYEQYF.